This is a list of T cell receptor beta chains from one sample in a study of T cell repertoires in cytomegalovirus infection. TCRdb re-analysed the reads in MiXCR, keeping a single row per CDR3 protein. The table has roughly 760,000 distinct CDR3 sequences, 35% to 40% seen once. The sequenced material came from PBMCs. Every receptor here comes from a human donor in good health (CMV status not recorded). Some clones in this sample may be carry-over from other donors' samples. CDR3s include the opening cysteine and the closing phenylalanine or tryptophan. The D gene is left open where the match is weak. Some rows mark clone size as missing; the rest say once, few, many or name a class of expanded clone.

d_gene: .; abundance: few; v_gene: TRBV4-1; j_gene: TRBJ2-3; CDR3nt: TGCGCCAGCAGCCAAGTACAGGGCGCAACCTTTGGGGATACGCAGTATTTT; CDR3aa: CASSQVQGATFGDTQYF
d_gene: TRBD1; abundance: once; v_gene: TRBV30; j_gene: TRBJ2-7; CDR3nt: TGTGCCTGCGACAGGGGGCAAAATTACGAGCAGTACTTC; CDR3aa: CACDRGQNYEQYF
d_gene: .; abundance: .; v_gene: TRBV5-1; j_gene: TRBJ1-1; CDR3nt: TGCGCCAGCAGCTTGGGGCGGGGTTCATGGACTGAAGCTTTCTTT; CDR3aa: CASSLGRGSWTEAFF
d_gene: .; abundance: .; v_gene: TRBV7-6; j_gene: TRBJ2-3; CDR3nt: TGTGCTAGCAGCTTAAGTAGGGTTAGCACAGATACGCAGTATTTT; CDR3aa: CASSLSRVSTDTQYF
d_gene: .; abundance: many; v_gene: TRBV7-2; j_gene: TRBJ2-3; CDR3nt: TGTGCCAGCGGGAACTCCGTAAGGACAGATACGCAGTATTTT; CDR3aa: CASGNSVRTDTQYF
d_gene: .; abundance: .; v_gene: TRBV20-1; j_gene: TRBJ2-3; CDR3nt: TGCAGTGCTAGAGATCGAAGGGATACGCAGTATTTT; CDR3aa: CSARDRRDTQYF
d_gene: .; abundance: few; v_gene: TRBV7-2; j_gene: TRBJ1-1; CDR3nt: TGTGCCAGCAGCGGGGACATGACAAGTCTCATGAACACTGAAGCTTTCTTT; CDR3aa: CASSGDMTSLMNTEAFF
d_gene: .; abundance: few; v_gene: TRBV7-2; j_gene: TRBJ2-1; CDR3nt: TGTGCCAGCAGCTTGAAAAGGGGGTGGGGCTCCTACAATGAGCAGTTCTTC; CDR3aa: CASSLKRGWGSYNEQFF
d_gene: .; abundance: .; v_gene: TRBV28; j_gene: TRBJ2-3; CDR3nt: TGTGCCAGCCTCAACATAGGCACAGATACGCAGTATTTT; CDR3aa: CASLNIGTDTQYF
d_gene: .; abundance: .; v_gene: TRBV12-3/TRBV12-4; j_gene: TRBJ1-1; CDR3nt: TGTGCCAGCAGTTCGCAACTGAAAGCTTTCTTT; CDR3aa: CASSSQLKAFF
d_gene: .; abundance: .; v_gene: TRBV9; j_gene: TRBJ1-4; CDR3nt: TGTGCCAGCAGCGTAGAACAGGGCAGGACCAATGAAAAACTGTTTTTT; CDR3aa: CASSVEQGRTNEKLFF
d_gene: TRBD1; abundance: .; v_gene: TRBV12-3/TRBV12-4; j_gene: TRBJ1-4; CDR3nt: TGTGCCAGCAGTGCCGGGACAGGGAGAGAAAAACTGTTTTTT; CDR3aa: CASSAGTGREKLFF
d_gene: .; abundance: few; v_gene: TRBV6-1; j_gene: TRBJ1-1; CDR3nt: TGTGCCAGCAGTTACGGCAGCTTGAACACTGAAGCTTTCTTT; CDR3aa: CASSYGSLNTEAFF
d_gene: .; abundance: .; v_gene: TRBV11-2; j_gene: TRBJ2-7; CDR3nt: TGTGCCAGCAGCTTTTTATCCCTACGGATTCTTGACTACGAGAAGTACTTC; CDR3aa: CASSFLSLRILDYEKYF
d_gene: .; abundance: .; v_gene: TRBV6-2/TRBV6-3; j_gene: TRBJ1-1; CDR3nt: TGTGCCAGCAGTTACCCCGCCTCTGAAGCTTTCTTT; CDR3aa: CASSYPASEAFF
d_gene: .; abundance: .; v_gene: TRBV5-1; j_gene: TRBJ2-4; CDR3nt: TGCGCCAGCAGCTTGGCCGACAGGCCGGGGTTGGCCAAAAACATTCAGTACTTC; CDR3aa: CASSLADRPGLAKNIQYF
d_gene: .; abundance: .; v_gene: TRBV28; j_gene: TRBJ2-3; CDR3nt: TGTGCCAGCCGGGGGGCCGGGGGCCCAGATACGCAGTATTTT; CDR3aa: CASRGAGGPDTQYF
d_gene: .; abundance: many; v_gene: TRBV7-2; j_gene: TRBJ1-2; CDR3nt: TGTGCCAGCAGCTTAGCAGGGTTCGGTGGCTACACCTTC; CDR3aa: CASSLAGFGGYTF
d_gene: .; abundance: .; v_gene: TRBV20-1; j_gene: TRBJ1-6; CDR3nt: TGCAGTGCCACCGACAGGTTATATTCACCCCTCCACTTT; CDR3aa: CSATDRLYSPLHF
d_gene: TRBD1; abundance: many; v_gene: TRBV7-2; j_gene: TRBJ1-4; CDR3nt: TGTGCCAGCAGCCGACAGGGTATTGCAACTAATGAAAAACTGTTTTTT; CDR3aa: CASSRQGIATNEKLFF
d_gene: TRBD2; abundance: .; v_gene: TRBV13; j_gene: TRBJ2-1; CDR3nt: TGTGCCAGCAGCCGAAAGACTAGCGGGGATTCCTACAATGAGCAGTTCTTC; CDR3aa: CASSRKTSGDSYNEQFF
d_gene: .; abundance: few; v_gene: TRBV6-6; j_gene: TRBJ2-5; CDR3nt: TGTGCCAGCAGTTACTCGGGGGTATGGGAAGAGACCCAGTACTTC; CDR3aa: CASSYSGVWEETQYF
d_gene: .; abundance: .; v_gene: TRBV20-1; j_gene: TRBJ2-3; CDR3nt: TGCAGTGCTAGAGCTTTACAGTCTATCGAGTACAGTAATACGCAGTATTTT; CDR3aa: CSARALQSIEYSNTQYF
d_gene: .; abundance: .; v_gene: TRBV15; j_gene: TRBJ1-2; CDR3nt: TGTGCCACCAGCAGGCCGGGACCGGCCTATTATGGCTACACCTTC; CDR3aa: CATSRPGPAYYGYTF
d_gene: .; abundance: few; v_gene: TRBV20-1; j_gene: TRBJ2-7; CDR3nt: TGCAGTGCTAGAGTAGCTCAAGCCCACTACGAGCAGTACTTC; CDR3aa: CSARVAQAHYEQYF
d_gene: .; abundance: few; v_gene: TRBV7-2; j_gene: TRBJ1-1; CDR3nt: TGTGCCAGCAGCTTAGTCAGTTCTCAGGGGAGTTTGAACACTGAAGCTTTCTTT; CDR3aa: CASSLVSSQGSLNTEAFF
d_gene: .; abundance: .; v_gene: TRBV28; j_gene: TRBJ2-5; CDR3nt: TGTGCCAGCAGTCCTGGGACGAAGGTCAAGACCCAGTACTTC; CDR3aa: CASSPGTKVKTQYF
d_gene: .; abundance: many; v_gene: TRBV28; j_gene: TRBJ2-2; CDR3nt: TGTGCCAGCACCCCCGATGGGAAATACACCGGGGAGCTGTTTTTT; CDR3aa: CASTPDGKYTGELFF
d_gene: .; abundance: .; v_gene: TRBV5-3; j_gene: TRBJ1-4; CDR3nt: TGTGCCAGCAGCTTGAATGGGGAGGAGAAACTGTTTTTT; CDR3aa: CASSLNGEEKLFF
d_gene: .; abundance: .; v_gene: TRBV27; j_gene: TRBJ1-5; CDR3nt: TGTGCCAGCAGTTCTTCTGGCGGACAGCAGCCCCAGCATTTT; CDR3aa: CASSSSGGQQPQHF
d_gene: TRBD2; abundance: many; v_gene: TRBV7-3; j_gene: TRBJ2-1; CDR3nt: TGTGCCAGCAGCTCTGGTCACGTAGCGGGGGGTGGCGGGAACAATGAGCAGTTCTTC; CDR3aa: CASSSGHVAGGGGNNEQFF
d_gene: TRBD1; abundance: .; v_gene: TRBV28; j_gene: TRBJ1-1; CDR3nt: TGTGCCAGCAGTGGGGACAGGTGGGGGTTTGGCCCTGAAGCTTTCTTT; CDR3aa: CASSGDRWGFGPEAFF
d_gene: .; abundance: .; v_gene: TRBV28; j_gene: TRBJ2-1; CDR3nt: TGTGCCAGCAGTTGGGGGCCGGGTGAGCAGTTCTTC; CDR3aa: CASSWGPGEQFF
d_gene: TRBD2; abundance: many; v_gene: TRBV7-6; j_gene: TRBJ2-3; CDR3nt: TGTGCCAGCAGCTTAGGGACTAGCGTGGATACGCAGTATTTT; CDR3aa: CASSLGTSVDTQYF
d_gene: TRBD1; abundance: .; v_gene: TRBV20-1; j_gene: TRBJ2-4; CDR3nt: TGCAGTGCTGTACAGGGGGCCCTAGCCAAAAACATTCAGTACTTC; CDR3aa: CSAVQGALAKNIQYF
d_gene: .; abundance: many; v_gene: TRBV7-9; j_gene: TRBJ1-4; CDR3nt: TGTGCCAGCAGCCCCCTAGATGGGGGGAGTAATGAAAAACTGTTTTTT; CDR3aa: CASSPLDGGSNEKLFF
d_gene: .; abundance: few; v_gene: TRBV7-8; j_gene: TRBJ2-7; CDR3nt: TGTGCCAGCAGCCAGGGGAGGGGCTGGTACGAGCAGTACTTC; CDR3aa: CASSQGRGWYEQYF
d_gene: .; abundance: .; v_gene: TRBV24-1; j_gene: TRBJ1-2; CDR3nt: TGTGCCACCAGTGACTCCGTGCGTGGCTACACCTTC; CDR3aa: CATSDSVRGYTF
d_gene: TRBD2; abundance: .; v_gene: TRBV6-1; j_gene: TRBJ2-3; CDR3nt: TGTGCCAGCAGTGAAGCCTGGGAGGGGACAGATACGCAGTATTTT; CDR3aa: CASSEAWEGTDTQYF
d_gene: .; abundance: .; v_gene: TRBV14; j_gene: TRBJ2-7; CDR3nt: TGTGCCAGCAGTCCAAAACCGGGACCAACCTACGATCAGTACTTC; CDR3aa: CASSPKPGPTYDQYF
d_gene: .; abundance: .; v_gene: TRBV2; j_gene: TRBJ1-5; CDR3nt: TGTGCCAGCAGTGTGTACAGGGTCGCTCAGCCCCAGCATTTT; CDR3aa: CASSVYRVAQPQHF
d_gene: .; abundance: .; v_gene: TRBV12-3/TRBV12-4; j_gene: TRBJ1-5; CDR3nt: TGTGCCAGCAGTTTCCGAATGGGTTATAGCAATCAGCCCCAGCATTTT; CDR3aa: CASSFRMGYSNQPQHF
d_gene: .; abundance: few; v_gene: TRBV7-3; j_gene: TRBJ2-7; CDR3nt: TGTGCCAGCAGCTTAGTCCAGGACCACCCCCACGAGCAGTACTTC; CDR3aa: CASSLVQDHPHEQYF
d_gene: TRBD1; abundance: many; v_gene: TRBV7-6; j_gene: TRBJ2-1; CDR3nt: TGTGCCAGCAGCCTCGAGCCCACAGGGGCCTACAATGAGCAGTTCTTC; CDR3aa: CASSLEPTGAYNEQFF
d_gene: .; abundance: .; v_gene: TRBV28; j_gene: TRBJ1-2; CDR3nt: TGTGCCAGCAGTCTACGGGGGGTAGTAGCTAACTATGGCTACACCTTC; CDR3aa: CASSLRGVVANYGYTF
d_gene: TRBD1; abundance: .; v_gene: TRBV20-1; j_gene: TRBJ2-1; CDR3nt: TGCAGTGCTAGAGATACGGGACAGGGCATCAATGAGCAGTTCTTC; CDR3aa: CSARDTGQGINEQFF
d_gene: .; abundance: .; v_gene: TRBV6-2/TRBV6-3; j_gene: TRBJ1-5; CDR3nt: TGTGCCAGCTGGGGGGGAGGGTTCGACAATCAGCCCCAGCATTTT; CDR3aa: CASWGGGFDNQPQHF
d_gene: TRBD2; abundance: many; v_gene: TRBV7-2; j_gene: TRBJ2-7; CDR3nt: TGTGCCAGCAGCTTGGTGGTAGCGGGATCCCGCAGCTCCTACGAGCAGTACTTC; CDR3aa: CASSLVVAGSRSSYEQYF
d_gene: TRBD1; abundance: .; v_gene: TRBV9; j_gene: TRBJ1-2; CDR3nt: TGTGCCAGCAGCGCGGGGAGAGGACAGGTGAACTATGGCTACACCTTC; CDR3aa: CASSAGRGQVNYGYTF
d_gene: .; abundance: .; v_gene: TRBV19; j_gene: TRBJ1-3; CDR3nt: TGTGCCAGTAGTATAGATGGAGCGCGGCGCTCTGGAAACACCATATATTTT; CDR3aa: CASSIDGARRSGNTIYF
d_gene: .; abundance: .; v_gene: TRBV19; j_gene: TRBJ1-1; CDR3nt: TGTGCCAGTAGTCCGCAAACGGACACCGAAGCTTTCTTT; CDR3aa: CASSPQTDTEAFF
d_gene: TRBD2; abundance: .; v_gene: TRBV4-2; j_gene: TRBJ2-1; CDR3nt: TGTGCCAGCAGCCAAGGACTAGCGGGAGACGTCTACAATGAGCAGTTCTTC; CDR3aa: CASSQGLAGDVYNEQFF
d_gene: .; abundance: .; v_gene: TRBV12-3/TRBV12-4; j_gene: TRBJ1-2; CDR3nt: TGTGCCAGCAGACGGTTCAGGGACGATGGCTACACCTTC; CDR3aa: CASRRFRDDGYTF
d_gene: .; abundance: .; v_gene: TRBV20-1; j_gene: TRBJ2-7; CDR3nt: TGCAGTGTTAGGATGGGCAGGGGCGAGCAGTACTTC; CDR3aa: CSVRMGRGEQYF
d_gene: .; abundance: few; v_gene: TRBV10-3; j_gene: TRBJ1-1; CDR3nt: TGTGCCATCAGCGCCTCCGGGGGGGCAGGGAACACTGAAGCTTTCTTT; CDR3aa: CAISASGGAGNTEAFF
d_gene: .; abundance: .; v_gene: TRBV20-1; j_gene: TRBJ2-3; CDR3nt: TGCAGTGCCCCTACTACCTCGGGAGCAGATACGCAGTATTTT; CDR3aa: CSAPTTSGADTQYF
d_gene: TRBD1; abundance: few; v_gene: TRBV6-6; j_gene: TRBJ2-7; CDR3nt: TGTGCCAGCAGTTCACATTCCGGGACAGGGGGAAACGAGCAGTACTTC; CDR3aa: CASSSHSGTGGNEQYF
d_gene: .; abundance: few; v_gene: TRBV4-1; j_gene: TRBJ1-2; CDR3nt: TGCGCCAGCAGCCAAGAGGTCCAGGGGTCTGGCTACACCTTC; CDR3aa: CASSQEVQGSGYTF